A selection of T cell receptor beta chains follows, all from one sample in a study of siplizumab effects on memory and regulatory T cells. The assay was immunoSEQ multiplex PCR, and TCRdb's table has in-frame clones only and misses some. This sample has about 110,000 clones, with roughly 92% found just once. Sequenced material: CD4+ T cells sorted from blood. These receptors were collected from a human donor in good health. The conserved cysteine and the conserved F or W are not part of the CDR3 here.

j_call v_call cdr3_aa
TRBJ2-2 TRBV5-1 ASSLVAPAGTGELF
TRBJ2-5 TRBV5-1 ASRRGGLAYQETQY
TRBJ1-6 TRBV7-3 ASSQGHLNSPLH
TRBJ1-2 TRBV2 ASMGGSYGYT
TRBJ1-2 TRBV16 ASSRQKGYGYT
TRBJ1-1 TRBV4-1 ASSQGDRASIPEAF
TRBJ1-2 TRBV2 ASTLDRGGGGYT
TRBJ2-7 TRBV5-6 ASSPGGAGYYEQY
TRBJ2-3 TRBV5-4 ASSRAGGTDTQY
TRBJ2-1 TRBV10-1 ASRESPGISYNEQF
TRBJ2-5 TRBV11-2 ASSLQGRSETQY
TRBJ2-7 TRBV6-6 AATTGLYEQY
TRBJ1-1 TRBV6-5 ASRQQANTEAF
TRBJ2-1 TRBV19 APLEGNEQF
TRBJ2-7 TRBV5-1 ASRSSGDTYEQY
TRBJ1-4 TRBV6-6 ASRSQGPTNEKLF
TRBJ2-2 TRBV29-1 SVATIGAGELF
TRBJ2-6 TRBV5-5 ASTLAGPVSGANVLT
TRBJ2-5 TRBV6-5 ASSYTESGTRGTQY
TRBJ2-3 TRBV11-2 ASSADSSSTDTQY
TRBJ2-5 TRBV15 ATSRDSGRGQETQY
TRBJ2-1 TRBV7-2 ASSLVRLAGGIEQF
TRBJ2-1 TRBV5-1 ASSLGQGSYNEQF
TRBJ1-2 TRBV2 ASSGEGPWGYT
TRBJ2-1 TRBV11-2 ASSLVPRVAGSYNEQF
TRBJ2-3 TRBV29-1 SVEGSADRY
TRBJ2-2 TRBV5-1 ASSRGLAGGTGELF
TRBJ2-3 TRBV5-1 ASFEVGPDTQY
TRBJ2-7 TRBV6-1 ASSPREQYYEQY
TRBJ2-5 TRBV6-1 ASSERWSGGQETQY
TRBJ2-5 TRBV7-3 ASSFDLKETQY
TRBJ2-5 TRBV2 ASSESGFSETQY
TRBJ1-3 TRBV5-6 ASSPESTGNTIY
TRBJ2-5 TRBV25-1 ASSDTGIQETQY
TRBJ2-7 TRBV5-1 ASRPGGAYEQY
TRBJ2-1 TRBV2 ASSEAHDNEQF
TRBJ2-2 TRBV5-6 ASSLLRGARTGELF
TRBJ2-1 TRBV30 AWTLPGAGIHGTSGDSYNEQF
TRBJ2-5 TRBV29-1 SVVLTSGQETQY
TRBJ2-1 TRBV12-5 ASGYHRTSGRVMNEQF
TRBJ1-2 TRBV6-6 ASGQQGRWYGYT
TRBJ2-7 TRBV9 ASSVDTSGYEQY
TRBJ2-2 TRBV7-9 ASSSGGPGELF
TRBJ2-2 TRBV27 ASKFDHRTGELF
TRBJ1-1 TRBV14 ASSQAGRYVEAF
TRBJ1-3 TRBV19 ATGDLSSGNTIY
TRBJ1-2 TRBV30 AWSVLWRDGYT
TRBJ2-6 TRBV5-1 ASSLGMSGARANVLT
TRBJ2-1 TRBV18 ASSLTRGDYNEQF
TRBJ2-1 TRBV4-1 ASSLTSDDEQF
TRBJ2-5 TRBV2 ASLLGETQY
TRBJ2-2 TRBV28 ASRGQARAGELF
TRBJ1-2 TRBV6-1 ASSENLGQVYGYT
TRBJ2-6 TRBV5-1 ASSGKSSGANVLT
TRBJ2-7 TRBV2 ASKEQDWTYEQY
TRBJ2-6 TRBV5-1 ASSLSGTTSARSGANVLT
TRBJ1-1 TRBV5-1 ASSLEGVNTEAF
TRBJ2-2 TRBV28 ASSFEGAGTGELF
TRBJ1-2 TRBV19 ASSSPDRAFGYT
TRBJ1-2 TRBV5-1 ASSTDGPKGYT